The sequence of this T cell receptor beta chain was determined in a study of shared clonotypes between healthy human individuals (dated by TCRdb to the early 2020s). About the study as a whole: The cohort comprised two women and a few men aged 18 to 49 years. Blood TCR repertoires of roughly 5 healthy adults were deeply sequenced to estimate repertoire size and the extent of clonotype sharing between individuals. Libraries were prepared and TCR repertoires were sequenced by different laboratories using diverse techniques, in order to increase sequencing depth and limit assay-specific biases. Each donor's leukapheresis produced roughly between roughly 0.85 and 9.5 billion PBMCs. The full study reports these points: Only blood was sampled, and tissue TCR repertoires likely differ from those in blood. Pairwise subsampling indicated that sequencing depth was expected to affect the degree of clonotype sharing among donors. Because the study included only a small number of donors, the genetic and exposure-history diversity represented was limited.

TCR CDR3 regions were amplified from genomic DNA by multiplex PCR using the deep immunoSEQ assay. For each cell subset, the extracted genomic DNA was distributed evenly across all wells of several immunoSEQ 96-well plates, and each plate served as one replicate. For unsorted PBMC, each replicate PCR was loaded with approximately 330 ng genomic DNA, equivalent to roughly 33,000 T cell genomes. Unsorted PBMC genomic DNA was sequenced across ten immunoSEQ deep assay plates. The purified libraries were quantified using a Qubit 3.0 fluorometer, sized with a Bioanalyzer 2100, and then quantified again using the KAPA Library Quantification kit. Each immunoSEQ 96-well plate was sequenced on its own single-read 150-cycle Illumina NextSeq 550 flow cell. The paper's data handling went like this. Because the immunoSEQ output included only junctional sequences and no quality scores, the filtering could not be the same as the filtering used for full-length reads. To assign V/J genes and CDR3, sequences were annotated using PyIR, a Python wrapper for IgBLAST v1.9, with IMGT germline references. Reads with weak V/J assignments (E-value above 1e-6), missing CDR3, stop codons, out-of-frame junctions, or ambiguous translated residues were removed. V3J clonotypes were defined by identical inferred V gene, J gene, and CDR3 amino acid sequence. To compute the percentage overlap between repertoires, the number of shared unique clonotypes was divided by the size of the smaller repertoire. RTK rarefaction, the Chao1 estimator, and Recon v2.1 estimates of unobserved clonotypes were used to assess repertoire richness. TCRdb stores this immuneACCESS table with in-frame sequences only. Part of the clones is absent; in the studies checked, under half of the shortfall reflects unresolved V genes, and no reason is known for the rest. V, J and clone size were drawn from that table, and D and trimming were deduced from the DNA. The sample table holds approximately 470,000 clones, of which approximately 84% were seen once. About 12% of the sample lies in the top ten.

Points on this clone: The antigen it recognizes is unknown. No base-level quality is on record; no much larger clone is a single base apart.

The donors were healthy, HIV-negative adults with no recently reported acute infections or vaccinations. Every donor was a Caucasian adult living in Nashville, Tennessee, USA. In the unsorted samples, approximately 85 million PBMCs were counted, and genomic DNA was extracted using the QIAamp DNA Blood Mini kit. After blood collection by leukapheresis, PBMCs were isolated using Ficoll-Histopaque density gradient centrifugation and then cryopreserved in the vapor phase of liquid nitrogen. At the junction V is shortened by 11 bases and J by 10 bases, with 26 bases in between. Inclusive of the bounding cysteine and phenylalanine, the CDR3 is 14 residues long. Left in the record is the CDR3 DNA by itself, 42 bases read in frame from the first base. CDR1 and CDR2 are read off the germline V gene as SNHLY and FYNNEI.

The clonotype was recovered from a woman aged 40 to 50 in good health. Some clones in this sample may be carry-over from other donors' samples. Recombination connected TRBV2 to TRBJ1-1, and the D gene may be TRBD1, 6 bases matching. Source material: PBMCs. The nucleotides read TGTGCCTCCTCACGGGGGCTCAACATGATGGGAGCTTTCTTT. The resulting protein is CASSRGLNMMGAFF.